These 25 T cell receptor beta chains were all obtained from the same sample, sequenced in a study of OX40 agonist ivuxolimab in advanced cancers. The data were produced by immunoSEQ multiplex PCR, yet TCRdb's version contains in-frame clones alone and is incomplete. The table has about 82,000 clones, around four fifths seen once. The input for sequencing was CD4+ or CD8+ T cells sorted from blood, taken in a trial of the OX40 agonist ivuxolimab. These receptors were taken from an adult with an advanced solid tumor such as melanoma, head and neck, liver or kidney cancer.

This rearrangement joins TRBV7-9 to TRBJ2-1, with 9 bases matching TRBD2. Germline CDR1 is SEHNR and CDR2 is FQNEAQ (reference sequence). With 2 bases clipped from V and 8 bases from J, the junction kept 10 bases outside the gene matches. This CDR3 spans 16 amino acids. CDR3 amino acids: CASSLSGTSLVDEQFF. As DNA, the CDR3 is TGTGCCAGCAGCTTATCCGGGACTAGCCTCGTCGATGAGCAGTTCTTC.

J is TRBJ1-4 and V is TRBV7-2, with D hard to call. There are 15 residues in the CDR3. Germline V gene sequence: CDR1 SGHTA, CDR2 FQGNSA. Deletions cut 5 bases from V and 3 bases from J, with 13 bases between. CDR3 region: CASSQTVRSNEKLFF. CDR3 DNA sequence: TGTGCCAGCAGCCAGACGGTTAGGTCTAATGAAAAACTGTTTTTT.

This clone was counted once. V gene TRBV2 combines with J gene TRBJ2-7, with 8 bases that match TRBD1. V trimming: 4 bases; J trimming: 3 bases; junction bases outside the gene matches: 5. This CDR3 region has 14 residues. Germline lookup yields CDR1 SNHLY and CDR2 FYNNEI. CDR3 DNA: TGTGCCAGCAGTGTGGACAGGGTGGGCTACGAGCAGTACTTC. Translating gives CASSVDRVGYEQYF.

The chain couples TRBV7-6 to TRBJ2-1; 8 bases map to TRBD2. The CDR3 is made up of 15 amino acids. Germline CDR1 and CDR2: SGHVS and FNYEAQ. The J segment lost 8 bases and the V segment lost 5 bases, leaving 11 bases of the junction unmatched. The CDR3 coding sequence is TGTGCCAGCAGCCTCAGACTAGCGAGAGGGGATGAGCAGTTCTTC. Encoded protein: CASSLRLARGDEQFF. The full variable domain, its missing parts supplied by reference TRBV7-6 and TRBJ2-1, is GAGVSQSPRYKVTKRGQDVALRCDPISGHVSLYWYRQALGQGPEFLTYFNYEAQQDKSGLPNDRFSAERPEGSISTLTIQRTEQRDSAMYRCASSLRLARGDEQFFGPGTRLTVL.

This clone was counted a single time. The gene calls are TRBV19 and TRBJ1-6, with D maybe TRBD1 (6 bases). The CDR3 has 16 residues. The germline V gene has CDR1 LNHDA and CDR2 SQIVND (reference sequence). The V gene lost 5 bases and the J gene lost 3 bases, with 14 bases spanning the gap. The CDR3 DNA follows: TGTGCCAGTAGTGGAGAGGGGGGCGACTATAATTCACCCCTCCACTTT. Translating it yields CASSGEGGDYNSPLHF.

Here the CDR3 reads CASSHSMRVAYNEQFF. DNA of the CDR3: TGTGCCAGCAGCCATAGTATGAGGGTAGCCTACAATGAGCAGTTCTTC. The chain employs TRBV14 and TRBJ2-1; perhaps TRBD2 as D (5 bases). Germline V gives CDR1 SGHDN, CDR2 FVKESK. V was cut by 3 bases and J by 2 bases, with 14 bases left in between. There are 16 residues in the CDR3.

The gene calls are TRBV7-2 and TRBJ2-3; D is possibly TRBD1 or TRBD2 (5 bases each). Germline CDR1 and CDR2: SGHTA and FQGNSA. V shed 0 bases and J shed 7 bases, with 8 bases lying between them. CDR3 length: 13 amino acids. The CDR3 here is CASSLAGPNTQYF. The CDR3 DNA follows: TGTGCCAGCAGCTTAGCGGGACCTAATACGCAGTATTTT.

The V call is TRBV10-3, the J call TRBJ1-1; 8 bases map to TRBD1. V dropped 3 bases and J dropped 5; count of bases not matched to a gene: 5. Looked up from germline, CDR1 is ENHRY and CDR2 is SYGVKD. The CDR3 loop spans 14 amino acids. The CDR3 here is CAISEQGVLTEAFF. In nucleotides, the CDR3 is TGTGCCATCAGTGAACAGGGGGTGCTAACTGAAGCTTTCTTT.

The gene calls are TRBV29-1 and TRBJ2-3, with D uncertain. Germline CDR1 reads SQVTM; CDR2 reads ANQGSEA. The V end lost 6 bases, the J end lost 0 bases, and 10 bases lay between the germline ends. The length of the CDR3 is 13 residues. CDR3 residues: CSVAPTSTDTQYF. The CDR3 region has the DNA TGCAGCGTGGCACCTACTAGCACAGATACGCAGTATTTT.

This chain connects TRBV11-2 to TRBJ2-7; D is unresolved. The CDR3 runs to 14 residues. CDR1 is SGHAT, CDR2 FQNNGV, per germline. Trimming cost V 5 bases and J 1 base, with 12 bases left between them. The CDR3 DNA reads as TGTGCCAGCAGCCCCCGACGGAATTCCTACGAGCAGTACTTC. The encoded protein is CASSPRRNSYEQYF.

The chain carries TRBV28 and TRBJ2-5; D is perhaps TRBD2 (6 bases). The V end was cut by 6 bases, the J end by 4 bases, with 15 bases between. Germline V lookup: CDR1 MDHEN, CDR2 SYDVKM. CDR3 length equals 14 residues. CDR3 sequence (DNA): TGTGCCAGCAGGCCCCAGATGGGGGGAGAGACCCAGTACTTC. It codes for CASRPQMGGETQYF.

The rearrangement joins TRBV10-3 to TRBJ2-2; TRBD1 might be the D (6 bases). Per the germline V gene, CDR1 is ENHRY and CDR2 is SYGVKD. The CDR3 loop spans 16 amino acids. V lost 1 base to trimming and J lost 1 base, with 10 bases between them. As DNA, the CDR3 is TGTGCCATCAGTGAGTTAGGACAGATGAACACCGGGGAGCTGTTTTTT. It specifies CAISELGQMNTGELFF.

The chain has TRBV14 and TRBJ2-5; D unclear. Germline lookup yields CDR1 SGHDN and CDR2 FVKESK. Trimming took 0 bases from V and 4 from J, leaving 12 bases between them. CDR3 length: 15 residues. CDR3 sequence (DNA): TGTGCCAGCAGCCAAGATCGCGTTTTGCGAGAGACCCAGTACTTC. Translating it yields CASSQDRVLRETQYF.

In DNA, the CDR3 is TGTGCCAGTAGTATAGGTCTAGGGTCATCCCGTTTCAATCAGCCCCAGCATTTT. This gives the protein CASSIGLGSSRFNQPQHF. The rearrangement uses TRBV19 and TRBJ1-5; D gene uncertain. The CDR3 consists of 18 residues. Germline CDR1 and CDR2: LNHDA and SQIVND (reference sequence). With 1 base removed from V and 3 bases from J, the gap between germline ends came to 19 bases.

This sequence joins TRBV4-3 and TRBJ1-4; D is unresolved. CDR1 LGHNA and CDR2 YSLEER come from the germline V gene. The V and J ends lost 1 base and 5 bases respectively, with 11 bases between them. The CDR3 consists of 15 residues. The CDR3 nucleotides read TGCGCCAGCAGCCAAGTGGCAGGCTACAATGAAAAACTGTTTTTT. Encoded protein: CASSQVAGYNEKLFF.

J is TRBJ2-5 and V is TRBV7-2; weak D call: TRBD2 (7 bases). There are 14 residues in the CDR3. The germline CDR1 and CDR2 sequences are SGHTA and FQGNSA. V dropped 2 bases and J dropped 5 bases, with 12 bases sitting between them. CDR3 protein: CASSLTGGRETQYF. The CDR3, as DNA: TGTGCCAGCAGCTTAACCGGGGGGCGGGAGACCCAGTACTTC.

The chain uses TRBV9 and TRBJ2-3; no clear D gene. Germline CDR1 reads SGDLS; CDR2 reads YYNGEE. This CDR3 is 14 amino acids long. V shed 4 bases and J shed 0 bases, with 9 bases lying between them. The CDR3 protein is CASSPPRSTDTQYF. The CDR3 region has the DNA TGTGCCAGCAGCCCCCCTCGCAGCACAGATACGCAGTATTTT.

V is TRBV23-1 and J is TRBJ2-5, with TRBD1 matching 8 bases. TRBV23-1 is an ORF, and what it does is uncertain. The length of the CDR3 is 18 residues. V lost 3 bases and J lost 6; bases outside the gene matches: 18. The CDR3 region is CASSHSDPAGGFVKTQYF. The CDR3 DNA reads as TGCGCCAGCAGTCACTCTGATCCGGCAGGGGGCTTCGTTAAGACCCAGTACTTC.

V is TRBV27 and J is TRBJ2-1; weak D call: TRBD2 (6 bases). CDR1 and CDR2 (germline): MNHEY, SMNVEV (reference sequence). Trimming removed 1 base from V and 0 bases from J, with 10 bases in between. The length of the CDR3 is 16 residues. CDR3 in amino acids: CASSLYGGSSYNEQFF. CDR3 nucleotides: TGTGCCAGCAGTTTATATGGGGGGAGCTCCTACAATGAGCAGTTCTTC.

This sequence joins TRBV7-9 and TRBJ1-5; 7 nucleotides line up with TRBD1. Trimming took 5 bases from V and 4 from J; bases not matched to a gene: 8. Germline CDR1 and CDR2: SEHNR and FQNEAQ (reference sequence). The CDR3 is made up of 15 amino acids. The CDR3 DNA is TGTGCCAGCAGCATAGGGACAGCTAATAATCAGCCCCAGCATTTT. Amino acid sequence: CASSIGTANNQPQHF.

The J gene is TRBJ2-3, the V gene TRBV10-3, with TRBD2 identical over 8 bases. This CDR3 is 14 amino acids long. V shed 6 bases, J shed 3 bases, and the junction held 5 bases outside the gene matches. Germline CDR1 and CDR2: ENHRY and SYGVKD. The CDR3 loop is CAIRDGGGTDTQYF. In DNA, the CDR3 is TGTGCCATCAGAGACGGGGGGGGTACAGATACGCAGTATTTT.

The table lists this clone with a count of one. This chain joins TRBV7-6 and TRBJ2-2, with 15 positions matching TRBD2. V dropped 6 bases and J dropped 5; count of bases not matched to a gene: 4. CDR1 SGHVS and CDR2 FNYEAQ come from the germline V gene. This CDR3 contains 16 residues. The CDR3 loop reads CASRAGLAGGTGELFF. The CDR3 DNA sequence: TGTGCCAGCAGGGCAGGACTAGCGGGGGGGACCGGGGAGCTGTTTTTT.

J is TRBJ2-5 and V is TRBV7-2, with 9 positions matching TRBD2. The V gene end was trimmed by 5 bases and the J gene end by 3 bases; junction bases not matched to a gene: 16. Germline loops: CDR1 SGHTA, CDR2 FQGNSA. The CDR3 length is 18 residues. The CDR3 sequence is CASSRAGTSWGGEETQYF. CDR3 nucleotides: TGTGCCAGCAGCAGAGCCGGGACTAGCTGGGGCGGGGAAGAGACCCAGTACTTC.

The gene calls are TRBV19 and TRBJ1-4; 7 bases match TRBD1. After removal of 5 bases from V and 3 bases from J, the junction contained 6 bases not matched to a gene. CDR1 and CDR2 (germline): LNHDA, SQIVND (reference sequence). The CDR3 has 15 amino acids. For the CDR3, the DNA is TGTGCCAGTAGTTACCCCGGGACAGCTAATGAAAAACTGTTTTTT. It codes for CASSYPGTANEKLFF. Full variable domain (missing parts from reference TRBV19 and TRBJ1-4): DGGITQSPKYLFRKEGQNVTLSCEQNLNHDAMYWYRQDPGQGLRLIYYSQIVNDFQKGDIAEGYSVSREKKESFPLTVTSAQKNPTAFYLCASSYPGTANEKLFFGSGTQLSVL.

V is TRBV7-3 and J is TRBJ2-2; perhaps TRBD1 as D (6 bases). CDR1 SGHTA and CDR2 FQGTGA come from the germline V gene. Trimming cost V 5 bases and J 0 bases, with 10 bases left between them. The CDR3 length is 15 residues. CDR3 sequence: CASSPGTTNTGELFF. CDR3 coding DNA: TGTGCCAGCAGCCCTGGGACAACGAACACCGGGGAGCTGTTTTTT.